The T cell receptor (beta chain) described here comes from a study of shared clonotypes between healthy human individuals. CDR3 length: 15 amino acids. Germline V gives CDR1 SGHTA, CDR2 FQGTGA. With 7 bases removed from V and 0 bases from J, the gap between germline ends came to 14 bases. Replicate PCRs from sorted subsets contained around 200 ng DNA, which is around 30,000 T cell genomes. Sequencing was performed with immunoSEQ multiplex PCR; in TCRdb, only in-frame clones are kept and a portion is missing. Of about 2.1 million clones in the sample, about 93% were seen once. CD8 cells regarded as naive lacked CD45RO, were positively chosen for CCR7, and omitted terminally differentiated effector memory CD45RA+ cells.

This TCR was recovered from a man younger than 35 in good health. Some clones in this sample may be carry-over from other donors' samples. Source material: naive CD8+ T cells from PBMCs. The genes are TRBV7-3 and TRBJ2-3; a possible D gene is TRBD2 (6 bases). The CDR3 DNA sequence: TGTGCCAGCACCCCAGCGGGCGGAAGCACAGATACGCAGTATTTT. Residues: CASTPAGGSTDTQYF.